The 27 T cell receptor beta chains listed next were all sequenced from one sample in a study of T cell repertoires in cytomegalovirus infection. TCRdb fed the reads into MiXCR, producing one record per CDR3 protein. The table has about 530,000 distinct CDR3 sequences, more than 20% seen once. Material for sequencing was PBMCs. The receptors derive from a human donor in good health (CMV status not recorded). Some clones in this sample may be carry-over from other donors' samples.

The chain couples TRBV28 to TRBJ2-2; tentatively, D is TRBD1 or TRBD2 (5 bases each). Germline V gene sequence: CDR1 MDHEN, CDR2 SYDVKM. The CDR3 is made up of 13 amino acids. V was clipped by 8 bases and J by 2 bases, with 9 bases between them. The CDR3 region is CASLGVNTGELFF. DNA for the CDR3: TGTGCCAGCCTGGGGGTTAACACCGGGGAGCTGTTTTTT.

CDR3 in amino acids: CASSPRPGGAGGYTF. CDR3 coding DNA: TGTGCCAGCAGTCCTCGACCTGGGGGCGCGGGTGGCTACACCTTC. The rearrangement links TRBV27 to TRBJ1-2; weak D call: TRBD1 (6 bases). In germline, CDR1 is MNHEY, CDR2 SMNVEV (reference sequence). The CDR3 is 15 residues long. Trimming took 5 bases from V and 7 from J, leaving 20 bases between them.

This clonotype has more than one count but fewer than ten. V and J are TRBV29-1 and TRBJ2-2; 11 nucleotides align to TRBD2. Germline CDR1 is SQVTM and CDR2 is ANQGSEA. The trim removed 6 bases at V and 6 bases at J, leaving 6 bases unmatched. This CDR3 is 14 amino acids long. The CDR3 DNA sequence: TGCAGCGTAGGGACTAGCGGAGGAGCCGGGGAGCTGTTTTTT. The encoded protein is CSVGTSGGAGELFF.

This sequence joins TRBV6-5 and TRBJ1-3; 7 nucleotides line up with TRBD1. Per germline, CDR1 MNHEY and CDR2 SVGAGI. V was pared by 5 bases and J by 2 bases, with 6 bases of the junction left unmatched. The CDR3 is made up of 15 amino acids. As DNA, the CDR3 is TGTGCCAGCAGTCGCGCGCAGGGGGCTGGAAACACCATATATTTT. Translation: CASSRAQGAGNTIYF.

CDR3 DNA: TGCAGTGCTAGAGCAGTAAGCTCCTACAATGAGCAGTTCTTC. This sequence encodes CSARAVSSYNEQFF. This chain connects TRBV20-1 to TRBJ2-1; unclear D gene. CDR1 is DFQATT and CDR2 is SNEGSKA in the germline V gene (reference sequence). The CDR3 totals 14 residues. Trimming removed 1 base from V and 0 bases from J, with 7 bases in between.

V gene TRBV27 combines with J gene TRBJ2-7; D perhaps matches TRBD1 (6 bases). The CDR3 runs to 15 residues. Germline CDR1 MNHEY, CDR2 SMNVEV (reference sequence). The V and J ends lost 2 bases and 0 bases respectively, with 11 bases between them. CDR3 in DNA: TGTGCCAGCAGTTTAGAACAGGGCAGCTCCTACGAGCAGTACTTC. It encodes CASSLEQGSSYEQYF.

This sequence joins TRBV18 and TRBJ1-1; no reliable D call. The CDR3 contains 16 residues. The V end was cut by 3 bases, the J end by 6 bases, with 20 bases between. Germline values: CDR1 KGHSH, CDR2 LQKENI. CDR3: CASSPYASGSAAEAFF. For the CDR3, the DNA is TGTGCCAGCTCACCCTACGCATCTGGGTCCGCCGCTGAAGCTTTCTTT. Looking up the rest from reference TRBV18 and TRBJ1-1 gives the full variable domain: NAGVMQNPRHLVRRRGQEARLRCSPMKGHSHVYWYRQLPEEGLKFMVYLQKENIIDESGMPKERFSAEFPKEGPSILRIQQVVRGDSAAYFCASSPYASGSAAEAFFGQGTRLTVV.

The chain joins TRBV11-3 to TRBJ2-1; perhaps TRBD2 as D (5 bases). The CDR3 contains 17 residues. V gave up 5 bases and J gave up 5 bases, with 22 bases separating them. Germline-derived CDR1 and CDR2 are SGHNT and YENEEA. In DNA, the CDR3 is TGTGCCAGCAGCCGTTACCACGGACTCACGCTAAACAATGAGCAGTTCTTC. This gives the protein CASSRYHGLTLNNEQFF. The complete variable domain, with remaining parts taken from reference TRBV11-3 and TRBJ2-1, reads EAGVVQSPRYKIIEKKQPVAFWCNPISGHNTLYWYLQNLGQGPELLIRYENEEAVDDSQLPKDRFSAERLKGVDSTLKIQPAELGDSAVYLCASSRYHGLTLNNEQFFGPGTRLTVL.

This sequence joins TRBV12-3 or TRBV12-4 and TRBJ1-3; the D is unclear. The V end was cut by 6 bases, the J end by 5 bases, with 8 bases between. This CDR3 is 12 amino acids long. The CDR3 nucleotides read TGTGCCAGCAGAATGGGTCGAAACACCATATATTTT. Residues: CASRMGRNTIYF.

In this sample, this clonotype turned up a few times. The genes are TRBV5-4 and TRBJ2-3, with D uncertain. Germline CDR1 reads SGHNT; CDR2 reads YYREEE (reference sequence). V gave up 0 bases and J gave up 2 bases, with 7 bases separating them. The CDR3 length is 14 residues. The CDR3 DNA is TGTGCCAGCAGCTTGGCGGCCTTCACAGATACGCAGTATTTT. Its translation: CASSLAAFTDTQYF.

There are a few counts of this clonotype. This rearrangement joins TRBV6-2 or TRBV6-3 to TRBJ2-3; D is perhaps TRBD1 (5 bases). From germline, CDR1 is MNHEY and CDR2 SVGEGT. The CDR3 extends over 14 amino acids. The V end lost 6 bases, the J end lost 3 bases, and 13 bases lay between the germline ends. CDR3 sequence reads: CASSRSPGTDTQYF. For the CDR3, the DNA is TGTGCCAGCAGCCGTTCCCCAGGGACAGATACGCAGTATTTT.

This clonotype was picked up many times. The chain has TRBV7-2 and TRBJ2-5; D is uncertain. CDR1 is SGHTA, CDR2 FQGNSA, per germline. V dropped 5 bases and J dropped 2 bases, with 12 bases sitting between them. This CDR3 contains 14 residues. CDR3 nucleotides: TGTGCCAGCAGCATGTCCCGGGTACAAGAGACCCAGTACTTC. It encodes CASSMSRVQETQYF.

This clonotype has ten or more counts. The J gene is TRBJ1-4, the V gene TRBV7-2, with 9 bases matching TRBD1. The trim removed 3 bases at V and 8 bases at J, leaving 4 bases unmatched. The CDR3 covers 14 residues. CDR1 is SGHTA, CDR2 FQGNSA, per germline. CDR3 bases: TGTGCCAGCAGCTTGGGGACAGGGTTGGAAAAACTGTTTTTT. This gives the protein CASSLGTGLEKLFF.

This chain uses TRBV6-2 or TRBV6-3 with TRBJ2-1; D is undetermined. V lost 2 bases, J lost 2 bases, and 7 bases lay in between. Looked up from germline, CDR1 is MNHEY and CDR2 is SVGEGT. CDR3 size: 14 residues. The CDR3 spells CASSYPQTYNEQFF. CDR3 sequence (DNA): TGTGCCAGCAGTTACCCCCAAACCTACAATGAGCAGTTCTTC.

The sample holds a few counts of this clonotype. This rearrangement joins TRBV11-3 to TRBJ1-1; D unresolved. The V end lost 5 bases, the J end lost 4 bases, and 11 bases lay between the germline ends. The germline V gene encodes CDR1 SGHNT and CDR2 YENEEA. CDR3 length equals 13 residues. The CDR3 DNA follows: TGTGCCAGCAGCGCCCGGCAGAGCACTGAAGCTTTCTTT. It yields the protein CASSARQSTEAFF.

This clonotype was observed a few times. This sequence joins TRBV28 and TRBJ2-1; 13 bases match TRBD2. V lost 4 bases and J lost 12; bases outside the gene matches: 12. Germline-derived CDR1 and CDR2 are MDHEN and SYDVKM. The CDR3 consists of 16 residues. This CDR3 is CASSSHGLAGEMVQFF. The CDR3, as DNA: TGTGCCAGCAGTTCCCACGGACTAGCGGGAGAAATGGTGCAGTTCTTC.

The V call is TRBV28, the J call TRBJ1-2; the D gene is possibly TRBD1 (5 bases). CDR1 and CDR2 from the germline V gene are MDHEN and SYDVKM. V shed 2 bases and J shed 8 bases, with 15 bases lying between them. This CDR3 is 14 amino acids long. CDR3: CASSLGQGSRGYTF. For the CDR3, the DNA is TGTGCCAGCAGTTTAGGGCAGGGATCAAGGGGCTACACCTTC.

The chain combines TRBV7-6 with TRBJ2-7, with D tentatively TRBD2 (5 bases). Germline loops: CDR1 SGHVS, CDR2 FNYEAQ. Trimming left V 4 bases short and J 5 bases short, with 12 bases between. The CDR3 has 13 amino acids. Here the CDR3 reads CASSSARRNEQYF. The CDR3 DNA is TGTGCCAGCAGCTCAGCTAGGAGGAACGAGCAGTACTTC.

This clonotype was counted a few times. The rearrangement links TRBV4-3 to TRBJ2-5; a weak D match, TRBD1 (6 bases). This CDR3 spans 13 amino acids. The germline V gene encodes CDR1 LGHNA and CDR2 YSLEER. Trimming cost V 3 bases and J 1 base, with 6 bases left between them. CDR3 sequence (DNA): TGCGCCAGCAGCCAGGACAGCCAAGAGACCCAGTACTTC. Protein: CASSQDSQETQYF.

The gene calls are TRBV6-5 and TRBJ2-1; 13 nucleotides line up with TRBD2. V trimming: 6 bases; J trimming: 5 bases; junction bases outside the gene matches: 4. The V gene's germline CDR1 is MNHEY and CDR2 SVGAGI. The CDR3 is 15 residues long. For the CDR3, the DNA is TGTGCCAGCAGACTACTAGCGGGAGGGCACAATGAGCAGTTCTTC. It yields the protein CASRLLAGGHNEQFF.

This clonotype turned up a few times. The DNA of the CDR3 is TGTGCCAGCAGTTCCCCCCGAGGTAGCGGGAGCTACAATGAGCAGTTCTTC. It is translated as CASSSPRGSGSYNEQFF. The chain joins TRBV12-3 or TRBV12-4 to TRBJ2-1; 9 nucleotides match TRBD2. The CDR3 sequence is 17 residues long. The J segment lost 3 bases and the V segment lost 4 bases, leaving 10 bases of the junction unmatched.

The rearrangement joins TRBV10-2 to TRBJ2-1, with 9 bases identical to TRBD2. Germline V CDR1 and CDR2: WSHSY, SAAADI. The V gene end was trimmed by 4 bases and the J gene end by 1 base; junction bases not matched to a gene: 2. The CDR3 sequence is 15 residues long. Here the CDR3 reads CASSVAGVSYNEQFF. Written as DNA, the CDR3 is TGCGCCAGCAGTGTAGCGGGGGTGTCCTACAATGAGCAGTTCTTC.

With respect to this clonotype: With a much larger clone just one base away, this may be a read error. The V call is TRBV7-2, the J call TRBJ2-3; perhaps TRBD1 as D (5 bases). The CDR3 loop spans 16 amino acids. Trimming left V 8 bases short and J 5 bases short, with 23 bases between. Germline V lookup: CDR1 SGHTA, CDR2 FQGNSA. The CDR3 coding sequence is TGTGCCAGCGGCCCCCCAGGGCTGACGCGGCGAGATACGCAGTATTTT. It specifies CASGPPGLTRRDTQYF.

J is TRBJ1-1 and V is TRBV23-1; D is perhaps TRBD1 (6 bases). TRBV23-1 is an ORF for which the function is uncertain. The V gene lost 2 bases and the J gene lost 1 base, with 14 bases spanning the gap. The CDR3 has 16 residues. The CDR3 sequence: CASSQPQGKGNTEAFF. The CDR3 DNA sequence: TGCGCCAGCAGTCAACCCCAGGGGAAGGGGAACACTGAAGCTTTCTTT.

The CDR3 here is CASSLDQVADPYEQYF. CDR3 nucleotide sequence: TGTGCCAGCAGCTTAGATCAGGTAGCAGATCCTTACGAGCAGTACTTC. The chain couples TRBV7-6 to TRBJ2-7, with D unclear. V shed 1 base and J shed 4 bases, with 17 bases lying between them. Germline lookup yields CDR1 SGHVS and CDR2 FNYEAQ. The length of the CDR3 is 16 residues.

This clonotype was counted at least ten times. The chain combines TRBV7-8 with TRBJ2-6; no clear D. V dropped 11 bases and J dropped 0 bases, with 8 bases sitting between them. Germline assignment: CDR1 SGHVS and CDR2 FQNEAQ. The CDR3 is 13 amino acids. DNA of the CDR3: TGTGCCGGCCGCGGCTCTGGGGCCAACGTCCTGACTTTC. Residues: CAGRGSGANVLTF.

This clonotype was picked up many times. J is TRBJ1-4 and V is TRBV7-9; TRBD1 matches 7 bases. The CDR3 has 18 amino acids. The ends lost 2 bases at V and 5 bases at J; junction bases unmatched: 14. CDR1 is SEHNR and CDR2 is FQNEAQ in the germline V gene (reference sequence). CDR3 sequence (DNA): TGTGCCAGCAGCTTATTAGGAACAGGGGTTCTTGTGAATGAAAAACTGTTTTTT. Protein sequence: CASSLLGTGVLVNEKLFF.